This TCR beta chain was retrieved from a study of cytomegalovirus exposure and HLA in healthy donors. Comments on this clone: Its antigen is not identified.

Study conclusions and caveats: Later work associated roughly 15,000 TCR beta sequences with HLA alleles at 0.05 false discovery rate. Clonal expansion, a later analysis showed, was greater in HLA-associated TCR beta chains than in equally common others.

The PCR employed 60 Vbeta primers together with 13 Jbeta primers. Repertoires were generated with immunoSEQ multiplex PCR, while TCRdb's copy carries only in-frame clones and drops some. The data show about 110,000 clones, with about four fifths seen just once and more than 2% held by the top ten. V was cut by 5 bases and J by 9 bases, with 10 bases left in between. Germline V gives CDR1 MNHEY, CDR2 SVGAGI. The CDR3 runs to 12 residues. The receptor was isolated from a woman between 25 and 40 years old in good health and CMV-seronegative. Sequenced: PBMCs. The chain links TRBV6-5 to TRBJ2-2; D ambiguous. In nucleotides, the CDR3 is TGTGCCAGCAGTGAGAACGTCCGGGAGCTGTTTTTT. Its protein is CASSENVRELFF.